The rows below give T cell receptor beta chains drawn from one sample of a study of CD8 T cells in Susac syndrome. TCRdb called the immunoSEQ multiplex PCR reads again in MiXCR, with one record for every CDR3 protein. The sample holds about 24,000 distinct CDR3 sequences, just under 95% seen once. The sample comprised CD8+ T cells from PBMCs. These receptors all come from a human donor with Susac syndrome. CDR3s include the opening cysteine and the closing phenylalanine or tryptophan. Each record gives: J gene, V gene, D gene, CDR3 DNA, CDR3 protein. A D gene is named only where the DNA matches it firmly.

J gene: TRBJ2-7
V gene: TRBV11-2
D gene: .
CDR3 DNA: TGTGCCAGCAGCTTAGATCCCCCTGGACAGAGAACCTACGAGCAGTACTTC
CDR3 protein: CASSLDPPGQRTYEQYF

J gene: TRBJ2-7
V gene: TRBV29-1
D gene: .
CDR3 DNA: TGCAGCGGCCCAGGACATATGATCCCCTACGAGCAGTACTTC
CDR3 protein: CSGPGHMIPYEQYF

J gene: TRBJ2-7
V gene: TRBV30
D gene: .
CDR3 DNA: TGTGCCTGGAGTGTCGGGGACAATGACGAGCAGTACTTC
CDR3 protein: CAWSVGDNDEQYF

J gene: TRBJ1-2
V gene: TRBV6-1
D gene: .
CDR3 DNA: TGTGCCAGCACCGACGGGGGCGCCGGCTATGGCTACACCTTC
CDR3 protein: CASTDGGAGYGYTF

J gene: TRBJ1-2
V gene: TRBV12-3/TRBV12-4
D gene: .
CDR3 DNA: TGTGCCAGCACCTTATTTCTTGGTTACAGGGACAACTATGGCTACACCTTC
CDR3 protein: CASTLFLGYRDNYGYTF

J gene: TRBJ2-7
V gene: TRBV27
D gene: .
CDR3 DNA: TGTGCCAGCAAAAACGCAATTTCCAGCTACGAGCAGTACTTC
CDR3 protein: CASKNAISSYEQYF

J gene: TRBJ2-3
V gene: TRBV20-1
D gene: .
CDR3 DNA: TGCAGTGCAAGCCCAGCCAGCATTGCTAGCACAGATACGCAGTATTTT
CDR3 protein: CSASPASIASTDTQYF

J gene: TRBJ2-2
V gene: TRBV7-2
D gene: TRBD1
CDR3 DNA: TGTGCCAGCAGCTTAGCGCTGGGGGACAGGGTCACCGGGGAGCTGTTTTTT
CDR3 protein: CASSLALGDRVTGELFF

J gene: TRBJ2-1
V gene: TRBV25-1
D gene: .
CDR3 DNA: TGTGCCAGCAGCCGCAGAGGAGGGGACAGCTCCTACAATGAGCAGTTCTTC
CDR3 protein: CASSRRGGDSSYNEQFF

J gene: TRBJ1-2
V gene: TRBV7-8
D gene: .
CDR3 DNA: TGTGCCAGCAGCCCCGGTGATGGCTACACCTTC
CDR3 protein: CASSPGDGYTF